These 2 T cell receptor beta chains were all obtained from the same sample, sequenced in a study of blood T cell repertoires in COVID-19. Assay: immunoSEQ multiplex PCR; the TCRdb copy retains only in-frame clones and omits some. The data show some 140,000 clones, with roughly 71% seen just once and roughly 20% held by the top ten. What was sequenced was peripheral blood. The receptors derive from a man at least 80 years old with acute or convalescent COVID-19.

This chain connects TRBV7-6 to TRBJ2-3, with 7 nucleotides matching TRBD2. The trim removed 0 bases at V and 6 bases at J, leaving 12 bases unmatched. Germline V gene sequence: CDR1 SGHVS, CDR2 FNYEAQ. The CDR3 contains 17 residues. CDR3 nucleotides: TGTGCCAGCAGCTTAGCGCGGGAAGCGGGGAACAATGATACGCAGTATTTT. Translating it yields CASSLAREAGNNDTQYF. The variable domain in full, completed from reference TRBV7-6 and TRBJ2-3, reads GAGVSQSPRYKVTKRGQDVALRCDPISGHVSLYWYRQALGQGPEFLTYFNYEAQQDKSGLPNDRFSAERPEGSISTLTIQRTEQRDSAMYRCASSLAREAGNNDTQYFGPGTRLTVL.

The V and J genes are TRBV30 and TRBJ1-5, with D uncertain. The length of the CDR3 is 15 residues. V was clipped by 0 bases and J by 0 bases, with 9 bases between them. CDR1 is GTSNPN and CDR2 is SVGIG in the germline V gene (reference sequence). In DNA, the CDR3 is TGTGCCTGGAGTGTACGGGATGCTAGCAATCAGCCCCAGCATTTT. Protein: CAWSVRDASNQPQHF.